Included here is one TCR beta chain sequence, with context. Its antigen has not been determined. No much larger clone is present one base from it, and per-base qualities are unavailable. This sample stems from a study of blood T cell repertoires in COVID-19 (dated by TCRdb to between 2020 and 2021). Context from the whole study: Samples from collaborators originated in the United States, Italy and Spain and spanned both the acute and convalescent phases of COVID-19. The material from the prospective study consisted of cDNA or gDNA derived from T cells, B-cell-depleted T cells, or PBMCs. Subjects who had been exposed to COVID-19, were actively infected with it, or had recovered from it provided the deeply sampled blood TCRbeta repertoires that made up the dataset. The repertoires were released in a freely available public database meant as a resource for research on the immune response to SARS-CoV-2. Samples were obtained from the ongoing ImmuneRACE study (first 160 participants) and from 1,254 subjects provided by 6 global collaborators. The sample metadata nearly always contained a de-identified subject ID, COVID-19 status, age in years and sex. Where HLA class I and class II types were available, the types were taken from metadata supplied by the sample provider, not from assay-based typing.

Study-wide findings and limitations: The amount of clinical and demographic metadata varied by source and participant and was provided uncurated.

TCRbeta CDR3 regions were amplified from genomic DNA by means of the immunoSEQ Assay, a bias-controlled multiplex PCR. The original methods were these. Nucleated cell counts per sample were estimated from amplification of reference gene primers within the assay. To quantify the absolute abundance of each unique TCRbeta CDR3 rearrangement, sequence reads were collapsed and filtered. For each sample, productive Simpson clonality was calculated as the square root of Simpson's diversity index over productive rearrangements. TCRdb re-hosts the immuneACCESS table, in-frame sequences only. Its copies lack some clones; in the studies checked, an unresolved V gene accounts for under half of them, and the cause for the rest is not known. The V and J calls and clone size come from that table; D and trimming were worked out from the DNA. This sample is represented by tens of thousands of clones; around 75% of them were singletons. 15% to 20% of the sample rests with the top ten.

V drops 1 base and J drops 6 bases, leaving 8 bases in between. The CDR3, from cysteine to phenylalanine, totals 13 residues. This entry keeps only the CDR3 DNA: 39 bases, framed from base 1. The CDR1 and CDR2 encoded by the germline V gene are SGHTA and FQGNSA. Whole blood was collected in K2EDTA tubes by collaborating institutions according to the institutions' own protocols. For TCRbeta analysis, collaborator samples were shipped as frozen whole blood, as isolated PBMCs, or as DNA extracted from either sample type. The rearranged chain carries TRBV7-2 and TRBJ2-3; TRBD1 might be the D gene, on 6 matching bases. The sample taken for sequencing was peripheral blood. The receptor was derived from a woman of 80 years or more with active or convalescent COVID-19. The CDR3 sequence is CASSLDRDDTQYF. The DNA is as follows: TGTGCCAGCAGCTTAGACAGGGATGATACGCAGTATTTT.